This section outlines one T cell receptor beta chain sequence together with its context. Its antigen is unidentified. This entry is derived from a study of T-cell memory formation after mild COVID-19. Study-wide results and caveats: Cross-reactive memory apparently joined, as some responding clones appeared in pre-infection memory.

TCRdb analysed the 5' RACE reads with MiXCR anew, one entry per CDR3 protein. The repertoire consists of roughly 510,000 distinct CDR3 sequences, with roughly 17% occurring once and the leading ten covering 8.1%. The germline V and J ends were trimmed by 4 bases and 1 base, with 17 bases remaining between them. Germline CDR1 SGHRS, CDR2 YFSETQ. This CDR3 region has 16 residues. The sample consisted of PBMCs or a T cell subset sorted from them (not recorded which). V and J are TRBV5-1 and TRBJ1-1; perhaps TRBD1 as D (5 bases). The TCR was taken from an adult woman who had mild COVID-19 (a few samples of this study predate the infection). Cell type and time point are not known. The CDR3 DNA follows: TGCGCCAGCAGCCCGGGATGGGGAGACAGGAACACTGAAGCTTTCTTT. Amino acids: CASSPGWGDRNTEAFF.